This T cell receptor (beta chain) is from a study of shared clonotypes between healthy human individuals. Study-wide background: CD4 naive and CD4 memory each took three plates per donor, while CD8 naive took two and CD8 memory one. Notes on the study in general: Approximately 5.1% was the fraction of naive CD4 clonotypes found shared across several donors.

The CDR3 has 13 amino acids. Looked up from germline, CDR1 is MNHNS and CDR2 is SASEGT. V dropped 6 bases and J dropped 2 bases, with 10 bases sitting between them. Deep was the level at which the assay was run. Assay used: immunoSEQ multiplex PCR; TCRdb lists only in-frame clones, some missing. The sample lists about 2,500,000 clones; approximately 90% were seen once. This clone was counted between two and nine times. Its cognate antigen is unknown. Caucasian adults residing in Nashville, Tennessee made up all the donors. This clonotype was sampled from a man between 18 and 29 years old in good health. This chain links TRBV6-1 with TRBJ1-1; D is unresolved. The source material was naive CD4+ T cells sorted from blood. Subset in this sample: CD45RA+ positively selected. CDR3 in DNA: TGTGCCAGCAGAAAGTGGGGAAACACTGAAGCTTTCTTT. Protein: CASRKWGNTEAFF.